The 23 T cell receptor beta chains in this list originate from one sample, sequenced in a study of regulatory T cells in long-lasting Graves disease. Time point denoted: newly diagnosed GD, antithyroid drugs for less than 3 months. RNA from PBMCs was the source of the TCR library. Investigators prepared the TCR beta libraries by applying iRepertoire HTBI primers and Arm-PCR of CDR3 regions. TCRdb recomputed calls from the multiplex PCR reads with MiXCR, one row per CDR3 protein. The repertoire holds more than 450,000 distinct CDR3 sequences, with 15% to 20% as singletons. This same sample was also taken into another study, of T cells in Graves' hyperthyroidism and ophthalmopathy.

This material consisted of peripheral blood mononuclear cells (PBMCs), taken at new diagnosis, from a patient treated with antithyroid drugs. The receptors were gathered from a man aged 40-49 years with Graves disease.

This clonotype was counted many times. The V and J genes are TRBV7-8 and TRBJ2-7; perhaps TRBD2 as D (5 bases). CDR1 and CDR2 from the germline V gene are SGHVS and FQNEAQ. Trimming pared 3 bases from V and 3 bases from J, leaving 12 bases between. The CDR3 totals 14 residues. The DNA of the CDR3 is TGTGCCAGCAGCTTGCTAGACCGGGGCTACGAGCAGTACTTC. It is translated as CASSLLDRGYEQYF.

CDR3 sequence reads: CASSLGSGWEETQYF. In nucleotides, the CDR3 is TGCGCCAGCAGCTTGGGGTCAGGGTGGGAAGAGACCCAGTACTTC. This chain joins TRBV5-1 and TRBJ2-5; D is possibly TRBD1 (5 bases). In germline, CDR1 is SGHRS, CDR2 YFSETQ. The CDR3 loop spans 15 amino acids. V was trimmed by 0 bases and J by 3 bases, leaving 12 bases between them.

There are a few counts of this clonotype. This chain joins TRBV27 and TRBJ2-7; the match to TRBD1 covers 8 bases. V gave up 7 bases and J gave up 4 bases; unmatched junction bases: 9. The CDR3 consists of 14 residues. From germline, CDR1 is MNHEY and CDR2 SMNVEV (reference sequence). CDR3 in DNA: TGTGCCAGCACCGTAAGACAGGGGTGGTACGAGCAGTACTTC. This gives the protein CASTVRQGWYEQYF.

The chain combines TRBV20-1 with TRBJ1-3, with 7 bases matching TRBD1. CDR1 is DFQATT and CDR2 is SNEGSKA in the germline V gene (reference sequence). The CDR3 has 13 amino acids. The trim removed 6 bases at V and 3 bases at J, leaving 5 bases unmatched. This CDR3 is CSATTGIGNTIYF. CDR3 bases: TGCAGTGCCACGACAGGGATTGGAAACACCATATATTTT.

Points on this clonotype: A much larger clone differs by one base, so this may be a read error. This chain joins TRBV7-3 and TRBJ2-5; D is unresolved. The CDR3 has 13 amino acids. Germline V gene sequence: CDR1 SGHTA, CDR2 FQGTGA. V was pared by 9 bases and J by 5 bases, with 16 bases between. This chain's CDR3 is CARSPGPRETQYF. CDR3 DNA sequence: TGTGCCAGGAGCCCTGGACCAAGGGAGACCCAGTACTTC.

This clonotype was observed at least ten times. This chain links TRBV11-2 with TRBJ2-1; no clear D gene. The length of the CDR3 is 12 residues. The V end lost 3 bases, the J end lost 8 bases, and 8 bases lay between the germline ends. Germline V gives CDR1 SGHAT, CDR2 FQNNGV. The CDR3 coding sequence is TGTGCCAGCAGCTTGGTGGTCGATGAGCAGTTCTTC. It translates to CASSLVVDEQFF.

The chain uses TRBV12-3 or TRBV12-4 and TRBJ2-2; 7 positions match TRBD2. This CDR3 contains 15 residues. The junction had 9 bases not matched to a gene; V was cut back by 6 bases and J by 5 bases. CDR3 sequence reads: CASRRGEGATGELFF. The CDR3 DNA is TGTGCCAGCAGACGGGGGGAAGGGGCGACCGGGGAGCTGTTTTTT.

In this sample, this clonotype turned up many times. The chain has TRBV7-9 and TRBJ1-2; maybe TRBD1 (5 bases). V was cut by 6 bases and J by 1 base, with 12 bases left in between. Germline CDR1 and CDR2: SEHNR and FQNEAQ (reference sequence). The CDR3 contains 14 residues. CDR3 sequence reads: CASSFGGNNYGYTF. CDR3 bases: TGTGCCAGCAGTTTCGGGGGGAATAACTATGGCTACACCTTC.

In this sample, this clonotype turned up many times. V is TRBV2 and J is TRBJ2-1; the match to TRBD2 covers 13 bases. This CDR3 has 15 residues. Unmatched junction bases numbered 9, after V lost 6 bases and J lost 10 bases. Germline assignment: CDR1 SNHLY and CDR2 FYNNEI. The CDR3 is CASSQLAGGPQEQFF. In nucleotides, the CDR3 is TGTGCCAGCAGCCAACTAGCGGGAGGGCCACAGGAGCAGTTCTTC.

This clonotype was counted ten times or more. The chain combines TRBV6-5 with TRBJ2-1; D not certain. Trimming took off 3 bases at V and 5 bases at J, with 14 bases between the two ends. The CDR3 runs 15 residues. Germline V gene sequence: CDR1 MNHEY, CDR2 SVGAGI. The CDR3 protein is CASSYSRTGHNEQFF. The CDR3 DNA follows: TGTGCCAGCAGTTATTCGAGGACCGGCCACAATGAGCAGTTCTTC.

This clonotype was seen at least ten times. The chain combines TRBV18 with TRBJ2-7, with TRBD2 matching 8 bases. After removal of 1 base from V and 5 bases from J, the junction contained 10 bases not matched to a gene. Germline V gene sequence: CDR1 KGHSH, CDR2 LQKENI. CDR3 length: 16 amino acids. CDR3 sequence reads: CASSPREREGRHEQYF. As DNA, the CDR3 is TGTGCCAGCTCACCACGTGAACGGGAGGGCCGCCACGAGCAGTACTTC.

This clonotype was detected ten times or more. This rearrangement joins TRBV2 to TRBJ2-7; the match to TRBD2 covers 7 bases. V was clipped by 5 bases and J by 2 bases; unmatched bases: 6. Germline CDR1 is SNHLY and CDR2 is FYNNEI. CDR3 length: 14 amino acids. The CDR3 sequence: CASSPGTNPYEQYF. The CDR3 nucleotides are TGTGCCAGCAGTCCCGGGACTAACCCCTACGAGCAGTACTTC.

The chain joins TRBV6-1 to TRBJ1-5; D is undetermined. Trimming removed 4 bases from V and 3 bases from J, with 7 bases in between. The CDR3 spans 13 residues. CDR1 is MNHNS and CDR2 is SASEGT in the germline V gene. The CDR3 reads CASSVSPNQPQHF. The CDR3 bases are TGTGCCAGCAGTGTGAGCCCCAATCAGCCCCAGCATTTT.

This clonotype was detected many times. This chain uses TRBV30 with TRBJ1-5, with D tentatively TRBD1 (5 bases). Germline V CDR1 and CDR2: GTSNPN, SVGIG (reference sequence). The CDR3 covers 13 residues. Trimming cost V 0 bases and J 4 bases, with 7 bases left between them. This chain's CDR3 is CAWSVGDNQPQHF. The CDR3 DNA is TGTGCCTGGAGTGTAGGGGATAATCAGCCCCAGCATTTT.

At least ten counts were recorded for this clonotype. V gene TRBV15 combines with J gene TRBJ2-2; tentatively, D is TRBD1 (6 bases). Trimming took 6 bases from V and 4 from J, leaving 12 bases between them. Looked up from germline, CDR1 is LNHNV and CDR2 is YYDKDF (reference sequence). CDR3 length equals 14 residues. The CDR3 coding sequence is TGTGCCACCAGTACAGGGAGATCCACCGGGGAGCTGTTTTTT. Translation: CATSTGRSTGELFF.

The rearrangement uses TRBV7-9 and TRBJ2-7, with 8 bases lining up with TRBD1. This CDR3 is built from 12 residues. Germline CDR1 and CDR2: SEHNR and FQNEAQ (reference sequence). V gave up 4 bases and J gave up 12 bases; unmatched junction bases: 8. In DNA, the CDR3 is TGTGCCAGCAGCTCCGGACAGGGTAGTCGGTACTTC. Protein product: CASSSGQGSRYF.

At least ten counts were recorded for this clonotype. The J gene is TRBJ2-1, the V gene TRBV18; TRBD2 is a possible D gene (6 bases). The CDR3 totals 13 residues. Between the trimmed V and J ends, which lost 4 bases and 6 bases, there was a span of 10 bases. CDR1 and CDR2 (germline): KGHSH, LQKENI. DNA of the CDR3: TGTGCCAGCTCACTGCGGGACCCCAATGAGCAGTTCTTC. Protein product: CASSLRDPNEQFF.

This clonotype was recorded many times. The chain couples TRBV28 to TRBJ2-7, with 8 bases aligning to TRBD1. V gave up 3 bases and J gave up 3 bases; unmatched junction bases: 10. CDR1 is MDHEN and CDR2 is SYDVKM in the germline V gene. The CDR3 covers 16 residues. The chain's CDR3 is CASSFTPGGENYEQYF. The CDR3 bases are TGTGCCAGCAGTTTCACCCCAGGGGGCGAGAACTACGAGCAGTACTTC.

This clonotype was counted ten times or more. The J gene is TRBJ1-1, the V gene TRBV5-1; D unclear. Germline loops: CDR1 SGHRS, CDR2 YFSETQ. V was clipped by 0 bases and J by 0 bases, with 3 bases between them. This CDR3 has 13 residues. The CDR3 sequence: CASSLELNTEAFF. The CDR3 coding sequence is TGCGCCAGCAGCTTGGAGTTGAACACTGAAGCTTTCTTT.

This clonotype has ten or more counts. The V call is TRBV27, the J call TRBJ2-3; D assignment may be TRBD1 or TRBD2 (7 bases each). Per the germline V gene, CDR1 is MNHEY and CDR2 is SMNVEV (reference sequence). With 5 bases removed from V and 9 bases from J, the gap between germline ends came to 21 bases. The CDR3 is made up of 15 amino acids. The CDR3 DNA sequence: TGTGCCAGCAGTCCCCGACAGGGAGGGAGGGGCACGCAGTATTTT. It translates to CASSPRQGGRGTQYF.

This clonotype came up many times. The rearrangement links TRBV5-6 to TRBJ2-1, with TRBD1 matching 7 bases. The trim removed 6 bases at V and 1 base at J, leaving 4 bases unmatched. The length of the CDR3 is 14 residues. From germline, CDR1 is SGHDT and CDR2 YYEEEE. CDR3 DNA: TGTGCCAGCAACCCGACAGGGTCCTACAATGAGCAGTTCTTC. The encoded protein is CASNPTGSYNEQFF.

This clonotype was seen a handful of times. The rearrangement links TRBV20-1 to TRBJ2-5; 9 positions match TRBD2. The V gene's germline CDR1 is DFQATT and CDR2 SNEGSKA (reference sequence). The CDR3 loop spans 15 amino acids. The J segment lost 0 bases and the V segment lost 4 bases, leaving 6 bases of the junction unmatched. The CDR3 region is CSATWGGGDQETQYF. CDR3 in DNA: TGCAGTGCTACTTGGGGCGGGGGGGACCAAGAGACCCAGTACTTC.

The chain links TRBV7-9 to TRBJ1-1; no firm D call. The CDR3 is made up of 12 amino acids. Per germline, CDR1 SEHNR and CDR2 FQNEAQ (reference sequence). Trimming stripped 5 bases from V and 4 bases from J, with 8 bases between. The CDR3 reads CASSPQGTEAFF. The DNA of the CDR3 is TGTGCCAGCAGCCCCCAAGGCACTGAAGCTTTCTTT.